This is a list of T cell receptor beta chains from one sample in a study of control samples from healthy donors and cancer patients. Measured with immunoSEQ multiplex PCR; TCRdb has only the in-frame clones, and not every one. This sample has fewer than 95,000 clones; about 85% occur once, and the top ten carry roughly 1.3%. Sequencing input: blood. These receptors all stem from a woman in her 50s in good health. Each CDR3 is given with its conserved first and last residue. D genes are given only for firm matches. Part of the rows lack a size; the others show once, few, many or a class for expanded clones.

D: NA
size: NA
J: TRBJ2-5
V: TRBV7-9
CDR3: CASSLWQETQYF
DNA: TGTGCCAGCAGCTTATGGCAAGAGACCCAGTACTTC

D: NA
size: NA
J: TRBJ1-2
V: TRBV7-2
CDR3: CASSSTGYGYTF
DNA: TGTGCCAGCAGCTCTACAGGGTACGGCTACACCTTC

D: NA
size: NA
J: TRBJ2-5
V: TRBV5-1
CDR3: CASSLAGSGGTGETQYF
DNA: TGCGCCAGCAGCTTGGCGGGAAGCGGGGGGACAGGAGAGACCCAGTACTTC

D: NA
size: NA
J: TRBJ2-7
V: TRBV6-2/TRBV6-3
CDR3: CASSPTHFAYEQYF
DNA: TGTGCCAGCAGCCCGACACACTTCGCCTACGAGCAGTACTTC

D: TRBD2
size: NA
J: TRBJ2-1
V: TRBV15
CDR3: CATSNGTSGRASYNEQFF
DNA: TGTGCCACCAGCAACGGGACTAGCGGGAGGGCTTCCTACAATGAGCAGTTCTTC

D: NA
size: NA
J: TRBJ1-2
V: TRBV19
CDR3: CASSMQGRLYGYTF
DNA: TGTGCCAGTAGTATGCAGGGACGACTGTATGGCTACACCTTC

D: NA
size: NA
J: TRBJ1-5
V: TRBV28
CDR3: CASSFFLGVGGNQPQHF
DNA: TGTGCCAGCAGTTTTTTTCTGGGGGTGGGGGGAAATCAGCCCCAGCATTTT

D: NA
size: NA
J: TRBJ2-3
V: TRBV12-5
CDR3: CASGLVQGRSYTQYF
DNA: TGTGCTAGTGGTTTGGTACAGGGTAGATCGTATACGCAGTATTTT

D: TRBD1
size: NA
J: TRBJ1-5
V: TRBV4-2
CDR3: CASSQVQGAYQPQHF
DNA: TGTGCCAGCAGCCAAGTACAGGGGGCTTATCAGCCCCAGCATTTT

D: TRBD2
size: NA
J: TRBJ2-5
V: TRBV12-3/TRBV12-4
CDR3: CASSRGTKETQYF
DNA: TGTGCCAGCAGCCGAGGGACTAAAGAGACCCAGTACTTC

D: NA
size: NA
J: TRBJ2-7
V: TRBV5-6
CDR3: CASSLRPPYRDTAYEQYF
DNA: TGTGCCAGCAGCCTCCGTCCCCCCTACCGGGACACAGCCTACGAGCAGTACTTC

D: NA
size: NA
J: TRBJ2-5
V: TRBV19
CDR3: CASSIMRRSQETQYF
DNA: TGTGCCAGTAGTATTATGAGACGGAGCCAAGAGACCCAGTACTTC

D: NA
size: NA
J: TRBJ2-3
V: TRBV7-3
CDR3: CASSLTRGERTDTQYF
DNA: TGTGCCAGCAGCTTAACTCGCGGGGAGCGCACAGATACGCAGTATTTT

D: NA
size: NA
J: TRBJ1-1
V: TRBV2
CDR3: CASTPGRGAAFF
DNA: TGTGCCAGCACGCCGGGTCGGGGCGCAGCTTTCTTT

D: NA
size: NA
J: TRBJ2-7
V: TRBV10-3
CDR3: CAISEPGSQASYEQYF
DNA: TGTGCCATCAGTGAGCCCGGATCCCAAGCGTCCTACGAGCAGTACTTC

D: NA
size: NA
J: TRBJ2-1
V: TRBV27
CDR3: CASSSTVWNEQFF
DNA: TGTGCCAGCAGTTCGACAGTTTGGAATGAGCAGTTCTTC

D: TRBD1
size: NA
J: TRBJ1-5
V: TRBV28
CDR3: CASRGGQYSNQPQHF
DNA: TGTGCCAGCAGGGGGGGACAGTATAGCAATCAGCCCCAGCATTTT

D: TRBD2
size: NA
J: TRBJ2-1
V: TRBV28
CDR3: CASNPPGLAGGHEQFF
DNA: TGTGCCAGCAACCCCCCGGGACTAGCGGGAGGGCATGAGCAGTTCTTC

D: NA
size: NA
J: TRBJ2-1
V: TRBV2
CDR3: CASSGGYSHYNEQFF
DNA: TGTGCCAGCAGTGGAGGCTACTCTCACTACAATGAGCAGTTCTTC

D: NA
size: once
J: TRBJ1-1
V: TRBV7-6
CDR3: CASSKKGLGNTEAFF
DNA: TGTGCCAGCAGCAAGAAGGGACTGGGGAACACTGAAGCTTTCTTT

D: NA
size: NA
J: TRBJ2-7
V: TRBV6-6
CDR3: CASSYSRDFLFYEQYF
DNA: TGTGCCAGCAGTTACTCCCGGGACTTCCTCTTCTACGAGCAGTACTTC

D: TRBD1
size: few
J: TRBJ1-4
V: TRBV5-6
CDR3: CASTQTGNSNEKLFF
DNA: TGTGCCAGCACACAGACAGGGAACTCGAATGAAAAACTGTTTTTT

D: NA
size: NA
J: TRBJ1-4
V: TRBV29-1
CDR3: CSVAAGARNEKLFF
DNA: TGCAGCGTTGCCGCAGGGGCCCGGAATGAAAAACTGTTTTTT

D: NA
size: NA
J: TRBJ1-3
V: TRBV28
CDR3: CASSPEGPDSGNTIYF
DNA: TGTGCCAGCAGCCCCGAGGGGCCCGACTCTGGAAACACCATATATTTT

D: NA
size: NA
J: TRBJ1-2
V: TRBV4-3
CDR3: CASSQESGNDYGYTF
DNA: TGCGCCAGCAGCCAAGAATCAGGGAACGACTATGGCTACACCTTC

D: NA
size: NA
J: TRBJ2-5
V: TRBV3-1/TRBV3-2
CDR3: CASSLRQSGETQYF
DNA: TGTGCCAGCAGCCTGCGACAGTCGGGAGAGACCCAGTACTTC

D: NA
size: few
J: TRBJ1-3
V: TRBV4-3
CDR3: CASSQGTGTVGNTIYF
DNA: TGCGCCAGCAGCCAAGGGACCGGTACTGTTGGAAACACCATATATTTT

D: NA
size: NA
J: TRBJ2-4
V: TRBV14
CDR3: CASSGHLWAIENIQYF
DNA: TGTGCCAGCAGCGGACACCTATGGGCTATTGAAAACATTCAGTACTTC

D: NA
size: NA
J: TRBJ2-2
V: TRBV7-8
CDR3: CASSLVLTGGELFF
DNA: TGTGCCAGCAGCTTAGTCCTAACGGGCGGGGAGCTGTTTTTT

D: NA
size: NA
J: TRBJ1-2
V: TRBV28
CDR3: CASSLVGANYGYTF
DNA: TGTGCCAGCAGTTTGGTGGGGGCGAACTATGGCTACACCTTC

D: TRBD2
size: NA
J: TRBJ2-1
V: TRBV7-6
CDR3: CASSVPRGVSSYNEQFF
DNA: TGTGCCAGCAGCGTCCCTCGGGGGGTTAGCTCCTACAATGAGCAGTTCTTC

D: TRBD2
size: NA
J: TRBJ2-5
V: TRBV11-3
CDR3: CASSLVRLAGPISQETQYF
DNA: TGTGCCAGCAGCTTAGTACGCCTAGCGGGCCCGATATCTCAAGAGACCCAGTACTTC

D: NA
size: NA
J: TRBJ1-1
V: TRBV29-1
CDR3: CSVEVRLNTEAFF
DNA: TGCAGCGTTGAGGTCAGGCTGAACACTGAAGCTTTCTTT

D: TRBD1
size: NA
J: TRBJ1-4
V: TRBV7-9
CDR3: CASSRDSKNEKLFF
DNA: TGTGCCAGCAGCCGGGACAGTAAGAATGAAAAACTGTTTTTT

D: TRBD1
size: NA
J: TRBJ1-1
V: TRBV7-3
CDR3: CASSPNRGRDTEAFF
DNA: TGTGCCAGCAGCCCGAACAGGGGTAGGGACACTGAAGCTTTCTTT

D: NA
size: NA
J: TRBJ1-1
V: TRBV7-3
CDR3: CASSSLGGATEAFF
DNA: TGTGCCAGCAGCTCCCTGGGGGGCGCGACTGAAGCTTTCTTT

D: TRBD1
size: NA
J: TRBJ2-5
V: TRBV19
CDR3: CASSKPGTGKTQYF
DNA: TGTGCCAGTAGTAAACCCGGGACAGGGAAGACCCAGTACTTC

D: TRBD1
size: NA
J: TRBJ1-1
V: TRBV13
CDR3: CASSFGSGQGFPEAFF
DNA: TGTGCCAGCAGCTTCGGTTCAGGACAGGGGTTTCCTGAAGCTTTCTTT

D: TRBD1
size: NA
J: TRBJ2-1
V: TRBV29-1
CDR3: CSVDTGGVGEQFF
DNA: TGCAGCGTTGACACAGGGGGTGTCGGGGAGCAGTTCTTC

D: TRBD1
size: NA
J: TRBJ2-7
V: TRBV28
CDR3: CASGLDRGDEQYF
DNA: TGTGCCAGCGGACTCGACAGGGGCGACGAGCAGTACTTC

D: NA
size: NA
J: TRBJ2-7
V: TRBV18
CDR3: CASSPRTEGGEQYF
DNA: TGTGCCAGCTCACCACGGACGGAGGGCGGCGAGCAGTACTTC

D: NA
size: NA
J: TRBJ1-5
V: TRBV14
CDR3: CASSPSSSNQPQHF
DNA: TGTGCCAGCAGCCCCAGTAGCAGCAATCAGCCCCAGCATTTT

D: NA
size: NA
J: TRBJ1-4
V: TRBV25-1
CDR3: CASTGSPTNEKLFF
DNA: TGTGCCAGCACTGGATCCCCAACTAATGAAAAACTGTTTTTT

D: NA
size: NA
J: TRBJ1-6
V: TRBV4-1
CDR3: CASSQRGGTLDSPLHF
DNA: TGCGCCAGCAGCCAGAGGGGCGGGACCCTGGATTCACCCCTCCACTTT

D: TRBD1
size: NA
J: TRBJ1-6
V: TRBV5-4
CDR3: CASSAGTGGNSPLHF
DNA: TGTGCCAGCAGCGCAGGGACAGGGGGCAATTCACCCCTCCACTTT

D: NA
size: NA
J: TRBJ1-4
V: TRBV7-9
CDR3: CASNGGVEKLFF
DNA: TGTGCCAGCAACGGGGGAGTCGAAAAACTGTTTTTT

D: NA
size: NA
J: TRBJ2-1
V: TRBV4-3
CDR3: CASSPFGHSGRNEQFF
DNA: TGCGCCAGCAGCCCCTTCGGCCACAGCGGTCGCAATGAGCAGTTCTTC

D: NA
size: NA
J: TRBJ1-3
V: TRBV9
CDR3: CASSDRASGNTIYF
DNA: TGTGCCAGCAGCGACAGAGCCTCTGGAAACACCATATATTTT

D: TRBD1
size: NA
J: TRBJ1-5
V: TRBV24-1
CDR3: CATSDRGVEPQHF
DNA: TGTGCCACCAGTGACAGGGGGGTAGAGCCCCAGCATTTT

D: TRBD2
size: NA
J: TRBJ2-3
V: TRBV6-5
CDR3: CASRAAGGRADTQYF
DNA: TGTGCCAGCAGGGCAGCGGGGGGGCGGGCAGATACGCAGTATTTT

D: NA
size: NA
J: TRBJ2-7
V: TRBV7-9
CDR3: CASSPITGGPHSYEQYF
DNA: TGTGCCAGCAGTCCAATCACCGGGGGCCCCCACTCCTACGAGCAGTACTTC

D: NA
size: NA
J: TRBJ1-2
V: TRBV19
CDR3: CASTPRAESYGYTF
DNA: TGTGCCAGTACCCCTCGGGCGGAGTCCTATGGCTACACCTTC

D: NA
size: once
J: TRBJ1-1
V: TRBV14
CDR3: CASSQDNFRATEAFF
DNA: TGTGCCAGCAGCCAAGATAATTTCCGGGCCACTGAAGCTTTCTTT